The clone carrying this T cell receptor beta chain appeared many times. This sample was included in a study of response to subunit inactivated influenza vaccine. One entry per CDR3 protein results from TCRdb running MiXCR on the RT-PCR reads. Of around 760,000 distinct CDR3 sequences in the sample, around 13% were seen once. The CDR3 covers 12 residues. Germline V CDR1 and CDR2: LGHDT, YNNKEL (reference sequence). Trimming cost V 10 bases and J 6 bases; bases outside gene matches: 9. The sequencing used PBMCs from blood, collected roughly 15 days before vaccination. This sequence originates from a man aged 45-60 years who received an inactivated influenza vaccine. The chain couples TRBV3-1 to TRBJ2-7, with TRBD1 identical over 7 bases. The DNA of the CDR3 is TGTGCCACCCAGACAGGGCCGGGCGAGCAGTACTTC. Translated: CATQTGPGEQYF.